This T cell receptor beta chain is drawn from a study of control samples from healthy donors and cancer patients. Repertoires were generated with immunoSEQ multiplex PCR, while TCRdb's copy carries only in-frame clones and drops some. The sample records 150,000 or so clones, around nine tenths being singletons. This TCR derives from a woman aged 25 to 39 in good health. Sequences were obtained from blood.

The CDR3 spells CASSQRTSGTITDTQYF. CDR3 bases: TGCGCCAGCAGCCAAAGGACTAGCGGGACCATAACAGATACGCAGTATTTT. The V and J genes are TRBV4-1 and TRBJ2-3, with 12 positions matching TRBD2. CDR1 is MGHRA and CDR2 is YSYEKL in the germline V gene. The CDR3 spans 17 residues. The J segment lost 3 bases and the V segment lost 2 bases, leaving 6 bases of the junction unmatched.